The clone carrying this T cell receptor (beta chain) was found a few times. Its specificity is not known. Each TCR beta library was made by quantitative 5'-RACE that incorporated molecular barcodes. Via MiXCR, TCRdb re-called the 5' RACE reads, giving one row per CDR3 protein. The sample has about 330,000 distinct CDR3 sequences, approximately 8% seen once. The data belong to a study of CD8 T cells in ankylosing spondylitis. Study-wide results and caveats: Disease-linked clones reportedly concentrated significantly in matched ankylosing spondylitis synovial fluid. Seemingly characteristic of ankylosing spondylitis blood was a TCR beta motif consisting of about 8 highly homologous variants.

The germline gives CDR1 KGHSH, CDR2 LQKENI. The trim removed 1 base at V and 3 bases at J, leaving 11 bases unmatched. The CDR3 is 17 amino acids. Sequenced material: blood, either unsorted or a sorted T cell fraction (not recorded which). This TCR came from a male donor with ankylosing spondylitis. The chain has TRBV18 and TRBJ2-7, with 8 positions matching TRBD2. CDR3 sequence reads: CASSPLSSLLAGYEQYF. For the CDR3, the DNA is TGTGCCAGCTCACCACTTAGCTCTCTGCTAGCGGGCTACGAGCAGTACTTC.